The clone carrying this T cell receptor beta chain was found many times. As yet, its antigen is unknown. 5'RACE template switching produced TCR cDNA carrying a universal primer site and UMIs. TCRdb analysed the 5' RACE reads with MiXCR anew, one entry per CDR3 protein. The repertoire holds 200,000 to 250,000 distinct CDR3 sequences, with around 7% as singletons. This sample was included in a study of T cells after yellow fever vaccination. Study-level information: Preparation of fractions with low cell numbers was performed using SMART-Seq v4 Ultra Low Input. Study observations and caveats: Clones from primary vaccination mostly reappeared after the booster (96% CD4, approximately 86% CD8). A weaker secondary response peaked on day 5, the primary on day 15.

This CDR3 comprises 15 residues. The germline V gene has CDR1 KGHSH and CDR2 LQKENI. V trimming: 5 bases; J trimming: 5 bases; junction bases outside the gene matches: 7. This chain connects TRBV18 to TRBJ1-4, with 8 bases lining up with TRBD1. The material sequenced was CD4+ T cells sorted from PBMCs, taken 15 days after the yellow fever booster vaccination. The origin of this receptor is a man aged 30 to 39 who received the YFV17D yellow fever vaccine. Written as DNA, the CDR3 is TGTGCCAGCTCAGGCGCAGGGGGCTACAATGAAAAACTGTTTTTT. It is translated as CASSGAGGYNEKLFF.